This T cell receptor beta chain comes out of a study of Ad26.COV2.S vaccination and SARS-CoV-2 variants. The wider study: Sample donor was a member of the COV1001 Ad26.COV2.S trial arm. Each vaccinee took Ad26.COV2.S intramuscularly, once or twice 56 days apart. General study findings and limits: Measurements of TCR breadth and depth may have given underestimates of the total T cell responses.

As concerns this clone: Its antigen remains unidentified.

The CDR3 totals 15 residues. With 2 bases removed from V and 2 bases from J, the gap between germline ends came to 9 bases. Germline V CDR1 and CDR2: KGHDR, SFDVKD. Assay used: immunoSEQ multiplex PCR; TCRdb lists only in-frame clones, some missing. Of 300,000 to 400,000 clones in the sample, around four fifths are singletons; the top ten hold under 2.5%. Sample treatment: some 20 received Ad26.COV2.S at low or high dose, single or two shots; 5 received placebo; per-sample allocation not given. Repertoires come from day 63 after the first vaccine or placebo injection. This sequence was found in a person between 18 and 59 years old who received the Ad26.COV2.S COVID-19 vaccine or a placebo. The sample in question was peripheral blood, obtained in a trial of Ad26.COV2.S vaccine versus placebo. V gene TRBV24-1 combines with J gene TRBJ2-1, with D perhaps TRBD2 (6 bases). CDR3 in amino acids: CATSDSGGAYNEQFF. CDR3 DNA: TGTGCCACCAGTGATTCCGGCGGGGCCTACAATGAGCAGTTCTTC.